This T cell receptor beta chain was observed in a study of shared clonotypes between healthy human individuals. CDR3 size: 13 residues. V lost 7 bases to trimming and J lost 5 bases, with 17 bases between them. CDR1 SQVTM and CDR2 ANQGSEA come from the germline V gene. The input for sorted-subset replicate PCRs was around 200 ng DNA, tens of thousands of T cell genomes. Profiled with immunoSEQ multiplex PCR; TCRdb holds only in-frame clones, not every one. Altogether about 110,000 clones are present, roughly 70% being singletons, with the ten largest covering 24%. Sequencing input: memory CD8+ T cells sorted from blood. The subset denotes: CD45RO+ cells pooled with CCR7-negative TemRA cells. This TCR derives from a woman aged 25 to 45 in good health. The rearrangement uses TRBV29-1 and TRBJ1-1; a weak D match, TRBD1 (6 bases). CDR3 region: CSGTGAGRTEAFF. The CDR3 DNA reads TGCAGCGGGACGGGGGCCGGGAGGACTGAAGCTTTCTTT.